This T cell receptor (beta chain) was retrieved from a study of human T cells and chemical hapten exposure. The germline V gene has CDR1 MGHDK and CDR2 SYGVNS. The CDR3 loop spans 11 amino acids. V was cut by 3 bases and J by 5 bases, with 5 bases left in between. Study results and limitations: The formation of large CDR3 similarity clusters by expanded TCRs significantly exceeded that of controls. There was no change with DPC sensitization in TCRs above 1 in 1000 frequency.

Ten or more counts support this clonotype. As yet, its antigen is unknown. Time point meaning: patch test 1, 2 weeks after DPC sensitization. Documented treatment: therapeutic diphenylcyclopropenone sensitization with weekly scalp DPC. Individual cDNA molecules had unique molecular identifiers attached to them by the library. TCRdb redid the calling of the RACE reads with MiXCR, one entry per CDR3 protein. Of some 350,000 distinct CDR3 sequences listed, around 6.9% are singletons. This clonotype originated in a woman aged 18-30 years with alopecia areata. Some clones in this sample may be carry-over from other donors' samples. This chain joins TRBV25-1 and TRBJ2-7; D is uncertain. Source: whole blood, taken in connection with sensitization to the hapten diphenylcyclopropenone (DPC). CDR3 loop: CASSEIHEQYF. CDR3 nucleotide sequence: TGTGCCAGCAGTGAGATCCACGAGCAGTACTTC.